Below are 23 T cell receptor beta chains sequenced from a single sample in a study of blood T cell repertoires in COVID-19. Using immunoSEQ multiplex PCR, the repertoire was profiled, and TCRdb retains in-frame clones only, with some absent. The data show roughly 190,000 clones, approximately 80% seen once. What was sequenced was peripheral blood. The origin of the receptors is a man aged 60-69 years with acute or convalescent COVID-19.

The genes are TRBV5-1 and TRBJ1-1; the match to TRBD1 covers 8 bases. This CDR3 contains 14 residues. Germline V gives CDR1 SGHRS, CDR2 YFSETQ. Unmatched junction bases numbered 2, after V lost 4 bases and J lost 0 bases. The CDR3 reads CASSRTGMNTEAFF. The CDR3 bases are TGCGCCAGCAGCAGGACAGGGATGAACACTGAAGCTTTCTTT.

This rearrangement joins TRBV9 to TRBJ1-4, with a possible D match to TRBD1 (5 bases). This CDR3 is built from 15 residues. V was pared by 3 bases and J by 0 bases, with 9 bases between. Germline V lookup: CDR1 SGDLS, CDR2 YYNGEE. The CDR3 loop is CASSARGATNEKLFF. As DNA, the CDR3 is TGTGCCAGCAGCGCTCGGGGGGCAACTAATGAAAAACTGTTTTTT.

This clone was seen only a few times. V is TRBV7-9 and J is TRBJ2-1, with D possibly matching TRBD2 (6 bases). The V end was cut by 3 bases, the J end by 3 bases, with 9 bases between. The CDR3 runs 14 residues. Germline-derived CDR1 and CDR2 are SEHNR and FQNEAQ (reference sequence). In DNA, the CDR3 is TGTGCCAGCAGCTTCCCGGGACTCTACAATGAGCAGTTCTTC. This codes for CASSFPGLYNEQFF.

The chain combines TRBV29-1 with TRBJ2-3; 9 nucleotides agree with TRBD2. The length of the CDR3 is 14 residues. V was pared by 8 bases and J by 6 bases, with 12 bases of the junction left unmatched. The V gene's germline CDR1 is SQVTM and CDR2 ANQGSEA. This CDR3 is CSLLTSGGRDTQYF. The CDR3 DNA reads as TGCAGCCTTCTGACTAGCGGAGGGAGGGATACGCAGTATTTT.

This clone was seen once. This CDR3 reads CASSMGQGNQPQHF. The DNA for the CDR3 is TGTGCCAGCAGCATGGGACAGGGGAATCAGCCCCAGCATTTT. This chain uses TRBV5-8 with TRBJ1-5, with 10 positions matching TRBD1. Per germline, CDR1 SGHTS and CDR2 YDEGEE. The CDR3 length is 14 residues. The junction had 2 bases not matched to a gene; V was cut back by 4 bases and J by 4 bases. The full variable domain, completed using reference TRBV5-8 and TRBJ1-5, is EAGVTQSPTHLIKTRGQQATLRCSPISGHTSVYWYQQALGLGLQFLLWYDEGEERNRGNFPPRFSGRQFPNYSSELNVNALELEDSALYLCASSMGQGNQPQHFGDGTRLSIL.

The J gene is TRBJ2-3, the V gene TRBV5-1, with a possible D match to TRBD2 (7 bases). Germline V gives CDR1 SGHRS, CDR2 YFSETQ. The CDR3 length is 15 residues. V was shortened by 4 bases and J by 4 bases, with 16 bases between the two germline ends. The CDR3 is CASSPPVGGPDTQYF. The DNA for the CDR3 is TGCGCCAGCAGCCCCCCGGTGGGGGGGCCAGATACGCAGTATTTT.

This chain joins TRBV2 and TRBJ1-5; D possibly corresponds to TRBD1 (5 bases). Looked up from germline, CDR1 is SNHLY and CDR2 is FYNNEI. The CDR3 contains 14 residues. Between the trimmed V and J ends, which lost 5 bases and 9 bases, there was a span of 17 bases. The CDR3 nucleotides are TGTGCCAGCAGTCCACCTCCGCGGGACTCGCCCCAGCATTTT. Translation gives CASSPPPRDSPQHF.

V gene TRBV9 combines with J gene TRBJ2-2; 8 nucleotides align to TRBD1. Germline V gene lookup returns CDR1 SGDLS and CDR2 YYNGEE. The CDR3 has 18 residues. V shed 2 bases, J shed 0 bases, and the junction held 9 bases outside the gene matches. The DNA of the CDR3 is TGTGCCAGCAGCGTGAGGACAGGGCAAATGACGAACACCGGGGAGCTGTTTTTT. Translating it yields CASSVRTGQMTNTGELFF. Filled out from reference TRBV9 and TRBJ2-2, the complete variable domain reads DSGVTQTPKHLITATGQRVTLRCSPRSGDLSVYWYQQSLDQGLQFLIQYYNGEERAKGNILERFSAQQFPDLHSELNLSSLELGDSALYFCASSVRTGQMTNTGELFFGEGSRLTVL.

The chain couples TRBV2 to TRBJ1-4, with D possibly matching TRBD1 (5 bases). Trimming removed 6 bases from V and 7 bases from J, with 12 bases in between. The CDR3 length is 13 residues. Germline values: CDR1 SNHLY, CDR2 FYNNEI. Here the CDR3 reads CASRTGTSEKLFF. CDR3 sequence (DNA): TGTGCCAGCAGAACCGGGACTTCTGAAAAACTGTTTTTT.

The chain combines TRBV18 with TRBJ2-6, with D uncertain. Between the trimmed V and J ends, which lost 8 bases and 0 bases, there was a span of 8 bases. The CDR3 covers 14 residues. Germline CDR1 KGHSH, CDR2 LQKENI. CDR3 loop: CASPRYSGANVLTF. The CDR3 DNA follows: TGTGCCAGCCCCAGGTACTCTGGGGCCAACGTCCTGACTTTC.

The rearrangement links TRBV2 to TRBJ2-6; D gene uncertain. Per the germline V gene, CDR1 is SNHLY and CDR2 is FYNNEI. Trimming took 6 bases from V and 2 from J, leaving 5 bases between them. CDR3 size: 13 residues. CDR3 nucleotide sequence: TGTGCCAGCAGAAGCGCTGGGGCCAACGTCCTGACTTTC. Its translation is CASRSAGANVLTF. The complete variable domain, with remaining parts taken from reference TRBV2 and TRBJ2-6, reads EPEVTQTPSHQVTQMGQEVILRCVPISNHLYFYWYRQILGQKVEFLVSFYNNEISEKSEIFDDQFSVERPDGSNFTLKIRSTKLEDSAMYFCASRSAGANVLTFGAGSRLTVL.

The J gene is TRBJ2-5, the V gene TRBV5-1; D unclear. The CDR3 covers 13 residues. V dropped 0 bases and J dropped 2 bases, with 5 bases sitting between them. Germline V CDR1 and CDR2: SGHRS, YFSETQ. The CDR3 nucleotides are TGCGCCAGCAGCTTGGTCCGTCAAGAGACCCAGTACTTC. It is translated as CASSLVRQETQYF.

The V and J genes are TRBV19 and TRBJ1-5; D gene ambiguous. V was shortened by 3 bases and J by 0 bases, with 9 bases between the two germline ends. Germline V gene lookup returns CDR1 LNHDA and CDR2 SQIVND (reference sequence). This CDR3 region has 15 residues. CDR3 sequence reads: CASSISQPSNQPQHF. The CDR3 DNA follows: TGTGCCAGTAGTATTAGCCAGCCTAGCAATCAGCCCCAGCATTTT. Full variable domain (missing parts from reference TRBV19 and TRBJ1-5): DGGITQSPKYLFRKEGQNVTLSCEQNLNHDAMYWYRQDPGQGLRLIYYSQIVNDFQKGDIAEGYSVSREKKESFPLTVTSAQKNPTAFYLCASSISQPSNQPQHFGDGTRLSIL.

This chain uses TRBV27 with TRBJ2-1, with 11 bases identical to TRBD2. This CDR3 contains 15 residues. CDR1 and CDR2 from the germline V gene are MNHEY and SMNVEV (reference sequence). V trimming: 6 bases; J trimming: 1 base; junction bases outside the gene matches: 2. In nucleotides, the CDR3 is TGTGCCAGCAGACTAGCGGGAGCTTCCTACAATGAGCAGTTCTTC. Protein sequence: CASRLAGASYNEQFF.

J is TRBJ1-2 and V is TRBV11-2; perhaps TRBD1 as D (5 bases). Germline V CDR1 and CDR2: SGHAT, FQNNGV. The V gene lost 0 bases and the J gene lost 9 bases, with 14 bases spanning the gap. The CDR3 is 14 amino acids. CDR3 DNA: TGTGCCAGCAGCTTAGATTCATCCTACAGGAGCTACACCTTC. Residues: CASSLDSSYRSYTF.

This clone was observed a few times. The CDR3 nucleotides read TGTGCCACCAGTGGAGTCGGACAGACCATTCAAGAGACCCAGTACTTC. Its translation is CATSGVGQTIQETQYF. The chain employs TRBV24-1 and TRBJ2-5; weak D call: TRBD1 (6 bases). Trimming cost V 5 bases and J 2 bases, with 17 bases left between them. The length of the CDR3 is 16 residues. Per germline, CDR1 KGHDR and CDR2 SFDVKD.

The V call is TRBV5-4, the J call TRBJ2-7; no definite D call. This CDR3 contains 16 residues. Trimming took off 0 bases at V and 0 bases at J, with 13 bases between the two ends. The V gene's germline CDR1 is SGHNT and CDR2 YYREEE (reference sequence). CDR3 in amino acids: CASSLAGGGSSYEQYF. Written as DNA, the CDR3 is TGTGCCAGCAGCTTGGCCGGCGGTGGCTCCTCCTACGAGCAGTACTTC. Full variable domain (missing parts from reference TRBV5-4 and TRBJ2-7): ETGVTQSPTHLIKTRGQQVTLRCSSQSGHNTVSWYQQALGQGPQFIFQYYREEENGRGNFPPRFSGLQFPNYSSELNVNALELDDSALYLCASSLAGGGSSYEQYFGPGTRLTVT.

The chain has TRBV6-6 and TRBJ2-1; 9 bases fit TRBD2. The V gene end was trimmed by 2 bases and the J gene end by 5 bases; junction bases not matched to a gene: 4. Germline-derived CDR1 and CDR2 are MNHNY and SVGAGI (reference sequence). This CDR3 has 15 residues. Written as DNA, the CDR3 is TGTGCCAGCAGTTACGGCGGGGGGGCTCACAATGAGCAGTTCTTC. Protein: CASSYGGGAHNEQFF.

This chain connects TRBV5-6 to TRBJ2-7; 8 bases match TRBD1. J was trimmed by 0 bases and V by 0 bases; bases with no gene match: 5. In germline, CDR1 is SGHDT, CDR2 YYEEEE. The CDR3 loop spans 16 amino acids. This chain's CDR3 is CASSLDVTGGSYEQYF. The CDR3 nucleotides read TGTGCCAGCAGCTTGGATGTCACAGGGGGCTCCTACGAGCAGTACTTC.

In this sample, this clone turned up a few times. The chain is built from TRBV4-1 and TRBJ2-6; TRBD2 matches at 7 bases. The CDR3 sequence is 19 residues long. CDR1 is MGHRA, CDR2 YSYEKL, per germline. V shed 5 bases, J shed 0 bases, and the junction held 13 bases outside the gene matches. DNA for the CDR3: TGCGCCAGCAGCAGGACTCGGGGGGAGCCTTCCTCTGGGGCCAACGTCCTGACTTTC. Protein: CASSRTRGEPSSGANVLTF.

The J gene is TRBJ2-7, the V gene TRBV2, with 11 bases lining up with TRBD1. Germline V gives CDR1 SNHLY, CDR2 FYNNEI. V lost 6 bases to trimming and J lost 1 base; unmatched junction nucleotides: 8. The CDR3 is 16 amino acids. This chain's CDR3 is CASRRTGGAESYEQYF. For the CDR3, the DNA is TGTGCCAGCAGGAGGACAGGGGGCGCCGAGTCCTACGAGCAGTACTTC. The complete variable domain, with remaining parts taken from reference TRBV2 and TRBJ2-7, reads EPEVTQTPSHQVTQMGQEVILRCVPISNHLYFYWYRQILGQKVEFLVSFYNNEISEKSEIFDDQFSVERPDGSNFTLKIRSTKLEDSAMYFCASRRTGGAESYEQYFGPGTRLTVT.

This chain joins TRBV15 and TRBJ2-3; a possible D gene is TRBD2 (6 bases). Germline V CDR1 and CDR2: LNHNV, YYDKDF (reference sequence). This CDR3 spans 16 amino acids. The V gene lost 0 bases and the J gene lost 3 bases, with 13 bases spanning the gap. CDR3 DNA sequence: TGTGCCACCAGCAGAGATGCCGGGGGACTGACAGATACGCAGTATTTT. Protein product: CATSRDAGGLTDTQYF.

CDR3 sequence (DNA): TGTGCCATCAGTTCAGGGGGAAATCAGCCCCAGCATTTT. It is translated as CAISSGGNQPQHF. The chain recombines TRBV10-3 with TRBJ1-5; 7 bases agree with TRBD1. The CDR3 extends over 13 amino acids. Trimming removed 5 bases from V and 4 bases from J; junction bases left unmatched: 2. Germline V gene sequence: CDR1 ENHRY, CDR2 SYGVKD.